The 20 T cell receptor beta chains below were found in one sample sequenced in a study of shared clonotypes between healthy human individuals. Produced via immunoSEQ multiplex PCR; TCRdb's table is partial and in-frame only. The sample has over a million clones, around 78% seen once. Sequencing input: memory CD4+ T cells from PBMCs. Subset of the sample: CD45RA-negative fraction. These receptors came from a man younger than 35 in good health. Some clones in this sample may be carry-over from other donors' samples.

The chain recombines TRBV27 with TRBJ2-2, with 7 bases fitting TRBD1. The V gene end was trimmed by 7 bases and the J gene end by 3 bases; junction bases not matched to a gene: 8. The germline gives CDR1 MNHEY, CDR2 SMNVEV (reference sequence). This CDR3 comprises 15 residues. The DNA for the CDR3 is TGTGCCAGCACCCAGGGACAGACTCACACCGGGGAGCTGTTTTTT. It translates to CASTQGQTHTGELFF.

This clone was observed many times. The CDR3 loop is CASSLRQGSNTEAFF. The DNA of the CDR3 is TGTGCCAGCAGCCTACGACAGGGTTCGAACACTGAAGCTTTCTTT. This rearrangement joins TRBV7-9 to TRBJ1-1, with 7 bases fitting TRBD1. Germline V gene lookup returns CDR1 SEHNR and CDR2 FQNEAQ (reference sequence). V dropped 5 bases and J dropped 1; count of bases not matched to a gene: 7. CDR3 length: 15 amino acids.

CDR3 amino acids: CASSFPDEGETQYF. The CDR3 coding sequence is TGTGCCAGCAGCTTCCCCGACGAAGGGGAGACCCAGTACTTC. This rearrangement joins TRBV7-2 to TRBJ2-5; no reliable D call. The CDR3 spans 14 residues. CDR1 SGHTA and CDR2 FQGNSA come from the germline V gene. Deletions cut 3 bases from V and 5 bases from J, with 13 bases between. The variable domain in full, completed from reference TRBV7-2 and TRBJ2-5, reads GAGVSQSPSNKVTEKGKDVELRCDPISGHTALYWYRQSLGQGLEFLIYFQGNSAPDKSGLPSDRFSAERTGGSVSTLTIQRTQQEDSAVYLCASSFPDEGETQYFGPGTRLLVL.

This clone turned up a few times. This rearrangement joins TRBV7-3 to TRBJ2-3; D is ambiguous. The V and J ends lost 1 base and 2 bases respectively, with 4 bases between them. Germline CDR1 reads SGHTA; CDR2 reads FQGTGA. The CDR3 is 13 amino acids. CDR3 amino acids: CASSLIPTDTQYF. The CDR3 nucleotides read TGTGCCAGCAGCTTAATCCCCACAGATACGCAGTATTTT.

The rearrangement uses TRBV11-1 and TRBJ1-1; no firm D call. The CDR3 loop spans 14 amino acids. Germline CDR1 reads SGHAT; CDR2 reads FQDESV (reference sequence). V was trimmed by 2 bases and J by 3 bases, leaving 10 bases between them. The CDR3 bases are TGTGCCAGCAGCTTACAGGTCGCTCACACTGAAGCTTTCTTT. Translating gives CASSLQVAHTEAFF.

J is TRBJ1-1 and V is TRBV27; no reliable D call. Deletions cut 5 bases from V and 1 base from J, with 8 bases between. The length of the CDR3 is 13 residues. Germline V CDR1 and CDR2: MNHEY, SMNVEV (reference sequence). The CDR3 DNA follows: TGTGCCAGCAGTCAACTTTCGAACACTGAAGCTTTCTTT. It specifies CASSQLSNTEAFF.

Remarks on this clone: Given a much more abundant clone one base away, this may be a read error. V gene TRBV5-6 combines with J gene TRBJ1-4; no firm D call. CDR1 and CDR2 from the germline V gene are SGHDT and YYEEEE. The V and J ends lost 2 bases and 0 bases respectively, with 11 bases between them. CDR3 length equals 16 residues. CDR3 sequence: CASSFSGFTTNEKLFF. CDR3 DNA sequence: TGTGCCAGCAGCTTTTCGGGGTTCACAACTAATGAAAAACTGTTTTTT. The whole variable domain, remainder taken from reference TRBV5-6 and TRBJ1-4, is DAGVTQSPTHLIKTRGQQVTLRCSPKSGHDTVSWYQQALGQGPQFIFQYYEEEERQRGNFPDRFSGHQFPNYSSELNVNALLLGDSALYLCASSFSGFTTNEKLFFGSGTQLSVL.

V and J are TRBV28 and TRBJ2-5; 10 bases are a match to TRBD2. There are 19 residues in the CDR3. The J segment lost 6 bases and the V segment lost 3 bases, leaving 19 bases of the junction unmatched. Germline V gene sequence: CDR1 MDHEN, CDR2 SYDVKM. The chain's CDR3 is CASSFPLGLAGVRGKTQYF. The DNA for the CDR3 is TGTGCCAGCAGTTTCCCCCTCGGGCTAGCGGGAGTCCGGGGAAAGACCCAGTACTTC.

Notes on this clone: This is likely an artifact of a read error, given a far larger clone one base away. The chain has TRBV9 and TRBJ2-7; 8 bases map to TRBD1. Germline V gene sequence: CDR1 SGDLS, CDR2 YYNGEE. This CDR3 is 12 amino acids long. As DNA, the CDR3 is TGTGCCAGCAGCGTGACAGGGGAAGAGCAGTCCTTC. This gives the protein CASSVTGEEQSF.

As to this clone: It may be a read error: a sequence one base away is much more abundant. The CDR3 does not end in the conserved phenylalanine or tryptophan, so this is likely a read error. The DNA is omitted, as the CDR3 cannot be located on it reliably, and the CDR3 follows TCRdb's listing. The chain combines TRBV21-1 with TRBJ2-7; the table's D call TRBD1 went unverified against the DNA. TRBV21-1 is assigned pseudogene status. Ends included, the CDR3 has 14 residues. The CDR3 loop is CASSPGTFPYEQYL.

The chain employs TRBV19 and TRBJ2-4; TRBD2 aligns across 7 bases. This CDR3 has 14 amino acids. The germline CDR1 and CDR2 sequences are LNHDA and SQIVND (reference sequence). V was clipped by 3 bases and J by 4 bases; unmatched bases: 3. The CDR3 DNA sequence: TGTGCCAGTAGTATCAGGGAGGGTAAAAACATTCAGTACTTC. It yields the protein CASSIREGKNIQYF.

V gene TRBV28 combines with J gene TRBJ1-2; TRBD1 matches 8 bases. The CDR3 contains 15 residues. Germline V lookup: CDR1 MDHEN, CDR2 SYDVKM. Trimming took 6 bases from V and 4 from J; bases not matched to a gene: 10. CDR3 residues: CASSKQGAGGYGYTF. Here the CDR3 DNA reads TGTGCCAGCAGCAAGCAGGGGGCAGGGGGCTATGGCTACACCTTC.

The chain recombines TRBV29-1 with TRBJ2-1, with 9 bases lining up with TRBD2. The CDR3 is 16 residues long. The germline CDR1 and CDR2 sequences are SQVTM and ANQGSEA. V lost 5 bases to trimming and J lost 7 bases; unmatched junction nucleotides: 15. CDR3 coding DNA: TGCAGCGTTCCCCGCACCTATAGCGGGAGTAGTAATGAGCAGTTCTTC. This codes for CSVPRTYSGSSNEQFF.

The chain links TRBV6-1 to TRBJ2-7; 9 bases are shared with TRBD1. Trimming cost V 1 base and J 0 bases; bases outside gene matches: 1. Per germline, CDR1 MNHNS and CDR2 SASEGT. The CDR3 totals 15 residues. CDR3 loop: CASSEVDRGSYEQYF. DNA for the CDR3: TGTGCCAGCAGTGAAGTGGACAGGGGCTCCTACGAGCAGTACTTC.

The rearrangement uses TRBV28 and TRBJ2-3; D not certain. This CDR3 is built from 15 residues. Germline CDR1 MDHEN, CDR2 SYDVKM. Trimming shortened V by 6 bases and J by 3 bases, and 16 bases separated the two germline ends. Here the CDR3 DNA reads TGTGCCAGCAGGGCCCGGATTATTGGGACAGATACGCAGTATTTT. The encoded protein is CASRARIIGTDTQYF.

The chain uses TRBV2 and TRBJ2-3; D might be TRBD2 (5 bases). The CDR3 sequence is 15 residues long. Between the trimmed V and J ends, which lost 3 bases and 3 bases, there was a span of 13 bases. The germline V gene has CDR1 SNHLY and CDR2 FYNNEI. The CDR3 sequence is CASSDGLTPTDTQYF. Written as DNA, the CDR3 is TGTGCCAGCAGTGATGGACTCACTCCAACAGATACGCAGTATTTT.

The chain uses TRBV15 and TRBJ2-5; D gene uncertain. Germline V CDR1 and CDR2: LNHNV, YYDKDF (reference sequence). CDR3 length: 13 amino acids. V lost 2 bases and J 5 bases, leaving 9 bases between the germline ends. In nucleotides, the CDR3 is TGTGCCACCAGCAGAACCTCCAGGGAGACCCAGTACTTC. Its protein is CATSRTSRETQYF.

The V gene is TRBV29-1, the J gene TRBJ2-7; D remains unclear. CDR1 is SQVTM and CDR2 is ANQGSEA in the germline V gene. Trimming took 4 bases from V and 2 from J, leaving 9 bases between them. The CDR3 is 12 amino acids. The CDR3 reads CSVGYSAYEQYF. In nucleotides, the CDR3 is TGCAGCGTTGGGTACTCAGCCTACGAGCAGTACTTC.

This sequence joins TRBV14 and TRBJ1-3; D perhaps matches TRBD1 (5 bases). The CDR3 is 14 amino acids. V was trimmed by 1 base and J by 4 bases, leaving 8 bases between them. Germline CDR1 reads SGHDN; CDR2 reads FVKESK. The CDR3 sequence is CASSQVGAGNTIYF. The DNA of the CDR3 is TGTGCCAGCAGCCAAGTAGGGGCCGGAAACACCATATATTTT. Variable domain in full (rest from reference TRBV14 and TRBJ1-3): EAGVTQFPSHSVIEKGQTVTLRCDPISGHDNLYWYRRVMGKEIKFLLHFVKESKQDESGMPNNRFLAERTGGTYSTLKVQPAELEDSGVYFCASSQVGAGNTIYFGEGSWLTVV.

For the CDR3, the DNA is TGTGCCAGTACCGAGTTAGCGGGGGGGTACAATGAGCAGTTCTTC. Residues: CASTELAGGYNEQFF. The chain combines TRBV19 with TRBJ2-1, with TRBD2 matching over 11 bases. Unmatched junction bases numbered 6, after V lost 7 bases and J lost 4 bases. The CDR3 length is 15 residues. Germline-derived CDR1 and CDR2 are LNHDA and SQIVND (reference sequence).